The rows below give T cell receptor beta chains drawn from one sample of a study of control samples from healthy donors and cancer patients. Method: immunoSEQ multiplex PCR; TCRdb's copy keeps in-frame clones and lacks some. The sample has under 85,000 clones; 93% are singletons. Sequenced material: PBMCs. Source of these receptors: a woman between 40 and 55 years old with lung cancer. Both conserved end residues are part of each CDR3. D genes are given only for firm matches. Size is stated for part of the rows, as once, few or many counts, or as a class when the clone is expanded.

clone size	CDR3 length	D gene	V gene	J gene	CDR3 DNA	CDR3 protein
-	14	TRBD1	TRBV11-2	TRBJ1-2	TGTGCCAGCAGCCGAGCAGGGGGTAACTATGGCTACACCTTC	CASSRAGGNYGYTF
-	15	TRBD1	TRBV5-1	TRBJ1-6	TGCGCCAGCAGCCGAACGACAGGGGAGGATTCACCCCTCCACTTT	CASSRTTGEDSPLHF
-	12	TRBD1	TRBV19	TRBJ1-2	TGTGCCAGTAGTTTTCCCGACAGGGAGGCCACCTTC	CASSFPDREATF
once	15	TRBD2	TRBV6-5	TRBJ2-7	TGTGCCAGCAGTTACTCGGCAGCGGGGTCCTACGAGCAGTACTTC	CASSYSAAGSYEQYF
once	16	-	TRBV11-2	TRBJ1-4	TGTGCCAGCAGCTTAGATCTGGCAGCAACTAATGAAAAACTGTTTTTT	CASSLDLAATNEKLFF
-	14	TRBD1	TRBV5-4	TRBJ1-2	TGTGCCAGCAGCGGGGGACAGTCAAACTATGGCTACACCTTC	CASSGGQSNYGYTF
-	15	TRBD1	TRBV28	TRBJ1-5	TGTGCCAGCAGTTCGACAGGGGTTGGTGGTCAGCCCCAGCATTTT	CASSSTGVGGQPQHF
-	14	-	TRBV6-6	TRBJ1-5	TGTGCCAGCAGTCACCCCAGGAGCAATCAGCCCCAGCATTTT	CASSHPRSNQPQHF
-	16	TRBD2	TRBV7-9	TRBJ2-7	TGTGCCAGCAGCTTGACTAGCGGGGGGGCTTCGGGCGAGCAGTACTTC	CASSLTSGGASGEQYF
-	13	-	TRBV6-4	TRBJ1-2	TGTGCCAGCAGGATGAGCCTATCGGGTGGCTACACCTTC	CASRMSLSGGYTF
-	14	TRBD1	TRBV19	TRBJ1-1	TGTGCCACCACACGGGAGACAGGGGCCGGTGGAGCTTTCTTT	CATTRETGAGGAFF
-	15	-	TRBV28	TRBJ1-4	TGTGCCAGCACGAGGACAAAGGCAACTAATGAAAAACTGTTTTTT	CASTRTKATNEKLFF
-	14	-	TRBV18	TRBJ1-4	TGTGCCAGCTCGCAGGGGCGAACTAATGAAAAACTGTTTTTT	CASSQGRTNEKLFF
-	14	TRBD1	TRBV5-1	TRBJ1-2	TGCGCCAGCAGCTTGGGACAGGGCTCTGATCCCTACACCTTC	CASSLGQGSDPYTF
-	12	-	TRBV27	TRBJ1-5	TGTGCCAGCAGTTTAAGGGGGCAGCCCCAGCATTTT	CASSLRGQPQHF
-	13	-	TRBV5-8	TRBJ1-2	TGTGCCAGCAGCTTATGGGGGGCCTATGGCTACACCTTC	CASSLWGAYGYTF
-	15	TRBD1	TRBV2	TRBJ1-2	TGTGCCAGCAGTAGCAGGGGGACAGGGGTTGATGGCTACACCTTC	CASSSRGTGVDGYTF
-	16	TRBD1	TRBV5-1	TRBJ1-3	TGCGCCAGCAGCTTTCACTCGACAGGGTTGGGAAACACCATATATTTT	CASSFHSTGLGNTIYF
-	16	TRBD1	TRBV13	TRBJ1-1	TGTGCCAGCAGCCTCATCCGGACAGGGGTATACACTGAAGCTTTCTTT	CASSLIRTGVYTEAFF
-	21	-	TRBV28	TRBJ1-2	TGTGCCAGCAGTTTAGGCCCGCGAGGGACACCCGAGGAGCTTACTAACTATGGCTACACCTTC	CASSLGPRGTPEELTNYGYTF
-	14	TRBD1	TRBV7-9	TRBJ2-7	TGTGCCAGCAGCGCGGACAGGGGGCTATACGAGCAGTACTTC	CASSADRGLYEQYF
-	13	-	TRBV5-4	TRBJ2-5	TGTGCCAGCGGCCTAGAGACAGGAGCGACCCAGTACTTC	CASGLETGATQYF
-	15	TRBD1	TRBV6-5	TRBJ1-2	TGTGCCAGCAGTTACTCGGGGACAGGGGAGGGTGGCTACACCTTC	CASSYSGTGEGGYTF
-	15	-	TRBV7-2	TRBJ1-6	TGTGCCAGCAGTTCGGTTGCGGGAGTACGGTCACCCCTCCACTTT	CASSSVAGVRSPLHF
-	15	-	TRBV7-9	TRBJ1-2	TGTGCCAGCAGCTCAAATCCTAGAAAGGACTATGGCTACACCTTC	CASSSNPRKDYGYTF
-	14	-	TRBV27	TRBJ2-7	TGTGCCAGCAGTTCCAGAGGGAACTCCTACGAGCAGTACTTC	CASSSRGNSYEQYF
-	15	-	TRBV19	TRBJ1-1	TGTGCCAGTACCACTATTGTCGGACGGAACACTGAAGCTTTCTTT	CASTTIVGRNTEAFF
-	10	-	TRBV27	TRBJ2-2	TGTGCCAGCCTGACCGGGGAGCTGTTTTTT	CASLTGELFF
-	17	-	TRBV18	TRBJ1-2	TGTGCCAGCTCACCGGAGGGATTCCAGGGAGGACAAGAGGGCTACACCTTC	CASSPEGFQGGQEGYTF
-	14	-	TRBV11-3	TRBJ1-1	TGTGCCAGCAGCTTAGGAAGGGCGAGCACTGAAGCTTTCTTT	CASSLGRASTEAFF
-	13	-	TRBV28	TRBJ1-6	TGTGCCAGCAGTGATACATTATATTCACCCCTCCACTTT	CASSDTLYSPLHF
-	14	-	TRBV3-1/TRBV3-2	TRBJ2-7	TGTGCCAGCAGCCAAGTAACTACCCTCTACGAGCAGTACTTC	CASSQVTTLYEQYF
-	14	-	TRBV6-6	TRBJ1-1	TGTGCCAGCAGTTACTCGATAGAGAACACTGAAGCTTTCTTT	CASSYSIENTEAFF
-	17	-	TRBV15	TRBJ2-3	TGTGCCACCAGCAGTAGGATGGCGGGTGAGGGAACAGATACGCAGTATTTT	CATSSRMAGEGTDTQYF
-	17	-	TRBV7-9	TRBJ2-1	TGTGCCAGCAGCTCCAATTACGGGGGATTCCAAGACAATGAGCAGTTCTTC	CASSSNYGGFQDNEQFF
-	15	TRBD1	TRBV6-1	TRBJ1-2	TGTGCCAGCAGTGAAGCGAGGACAGGCCTCTATGGCTACACCTTC	CASSEARTGLYGYTF
-	14	-	TRBV14	TRBJ2-5	TGTGCCAGCAGCCAAGGCGCCCGGTCGGAGACCCAGTACTTC	CASSQGARSETQYF
-	13	TRBD1	TRBV28	TRBJ2-5	TGTGCCAGCAGCTCGGGACAGATAGAGACCCAGTACTTC	CASSSGQIETQYF
-	15	TRBD1	TRBV7-6	TRBJ1-4	TGTGCCAGCAGCTTAGGACAGGGCCTTAATGAAAAACTGTTTTTT	CASSLGQGLNEKLFF
-	15	-	TRBV2	TRBJ1-6	TGTGCCAGCAGTGAGGGGGTCTCCTATAATTCACCCCTCCACTTT	CASSEGVSYNSPLHF
-	14	-	TRBV11-2	TRBJ2-7	TGTGCCAGCAGCCGAATACGTGACGGGGGAGAGCAGTACTTC	CASSRIRDGGEQYF
-	15	TRBD1	TRBV12-5	TRBJ1-5	TGTGCTAGTGGCTGGGTGGGACAGGACAATCAGCCCCAGCATTTT	CASGWVGQDNQPQHF
few	15	TRBD1	TRBV28	TRBJ1-5	TGTGCCAGCAGTCCGCCGACAGGGGTAGAACAGCCCCAGCATTTT	CASSPPTGVEQPQHF
-	13	-	TRBV12-3/TRBV12-4	TRBJ1-5	TGTGCCAGCAGAGGGTCGGGGGACCAGCCCCAGCATTTT	CASRGSGDQPQHF
-	13	TRBD2	TRBV30	TRBJ2-3	TGTGCCTGGAGTGTAAACGGGCGGGGGGCCAAGGAATTT	CAWSVNGRGAKEF
-	20	TRBD1	TRBV18	TRBJ1-5	TGTGCCAGCTCACCACCGGTGGGACAGGGGGCCAAGGAAAGCAATCAGCCCCAGCATTTT	CASSPPVGQGAKESNQPQHF
-	12	-	TRBV2	TRBJ1-1	TGTGCCAGCAGTCGCCTGACAGTCGAAGCTTTCTTT	CASSRLTVEAFF
-	13	TRBD1	TRBV6-5	TRBJ2-5	TGTGCCAGCGGAGCTTACAGGGGGCCGACCCAGTACTTC	CASGAYRGPTQYF
once	13	-	TRBV3-1/TRBV3-2	TRBJ1-1	TGTGCCAGCAGCCAAGGAGGTAGGCCTGAAGCTTTCTTT	CASSQGGRPEAFF
-	17	-	TRBV5-8	TRBJ1-5	TGTGCCAGCAGCCCGTTGACAGCCCTAGGAAGCAATCAGCCCCAGCATTTT	CASSPLTALGSNQPQHF